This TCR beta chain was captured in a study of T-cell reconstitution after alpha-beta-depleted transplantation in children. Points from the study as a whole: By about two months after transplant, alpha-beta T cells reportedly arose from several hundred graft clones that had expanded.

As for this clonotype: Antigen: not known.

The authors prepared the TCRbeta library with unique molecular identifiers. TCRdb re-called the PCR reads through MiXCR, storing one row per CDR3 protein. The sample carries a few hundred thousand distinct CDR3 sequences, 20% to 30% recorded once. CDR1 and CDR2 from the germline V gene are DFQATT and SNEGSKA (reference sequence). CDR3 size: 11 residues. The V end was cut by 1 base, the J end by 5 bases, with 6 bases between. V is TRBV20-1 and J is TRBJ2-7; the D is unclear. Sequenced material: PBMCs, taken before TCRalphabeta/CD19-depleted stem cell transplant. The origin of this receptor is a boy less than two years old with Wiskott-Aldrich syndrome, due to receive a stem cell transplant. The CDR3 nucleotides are TGCAGTGCTAGAGGAGCGAACGAGCAGTACTTC. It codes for CSARGANEQYF.